The clone carrying this TCR beta chain is judged medium-sized. V lost 2 bases and J 5 bases, leaving 9 bases between the germline ends. The CDR3 spans 13 residues. Looked up from germline, CDR1 is MNHNY and CDR2 is SVGAGI (reference sequence). Treatment of any kind had been given to no patient before thyroid surgery. The sample comes from a study of metastatic and nonmetastatic thyroid tumors. With MiXCR, TCRdb called clones anew from the PCR reads. The data show about 16,000 clones, approximately 12% seen once. Sequencing was carried out using tumor tissue. The chain carries TRBV6-6 and TRBJ1-1; D may be TRBD1 (6 bases). The sequence was obtained from a female donor with papillary thyroid cancer or a benign thyroid nodule (not recorded which). Some clones in this sample may be carry-over from other donors' samples. CDR3 in DNA: TGTGCCAGCAGTTACACGCAGGGGACTGAAGCTTTCTTT. It yields the protein CASSYTQGTEAFF.